The rows below give T cell receptor beta chains drawn from one sample of a study of T cells in Graves' hyperthyroidism and ophthalmopathy. TCRdb ran MiXCR on the multiplex PCR reads and lists one entry per CDR3 protein. This table has 330,000 or so distinct CDR3 sequences, about 19% appearing once. The sample taken for sequencing was blood. Receptor source: a man between 50 and 59 years old with Graves' ophthalmopathy. CDR3s include the opening cysteine and the closing phenylalanine or tryptophan. Each record gives: V gene, clone size, CDR3 length, J gene, D gene, CDR3 DNA, CDR3 protein. The D gene is left open where the match is weak. Part of the rows lack a size; the others show once, few, many or a class for expanded clones.

TRBV3-1	many	18	TRBJ2-3	TRBD2	TGTGCCAGCAGCCCTTTAGCGGGAGCGAGGGGGGGCACAGATACGCAGTATTTT	CASSPLAGARGGTDTQYF
TRBV19	few	13	TRBJ2-7	NA	TGTGCCAGCGGGACCGGGGGGCCCTACGAGCAGTACTTC	CASGTGGPYEQYF
TRBV20-1	many	15	TRBJ2-1	TRBD2	TGCAGTGCTAGAGTACGCGGGAGCTCCTACAATGAGCAGTTCTTC	CSARVRGSSYNEQFF
TRBV5-1	few	15	TRBJ2-3	NA	TGTGCCAGCGGCGTAGACGGGAAGGATGTTAATACGCAGTATTTT	CASGVDGKDVNTQYF
TRBV7-2	few	15	TRBJ1-5	NA	TGTGCCAGCAGCCGATCCGGGGCCAAAAATCAGCCCCAGCATTTT	CASSRSGAKNQPQHF
TRBV20-1	NA	12	TRBJ2-5	TRBD2	TGCAGGCCTAGCGGGAGCGGGGAGACCCAGTACTTC	CRPSGSGETQYF
TRBV5-4	NA	15	TRBJ2-1	TRBD2	TGTGCCAGCAGCGTGAGCGGGAGGGTGGGCAATGAGCAGTTCTTC	CASSVSGRVGNEQFF
TRBV11-2	many	13	TRBJ2-3	TRBD2	TGTGCCAGCAGCTTGACTAGCGGGAGGGCTCAGTATTTT	CASSLTSGRAQYF
TRBV2	NA	17	TRBJ2-1	TRBD2	TGTGCCAGCAGTGAACTAGCGGGAGGGGGGCCCTACAATGAGCAGTTCTTC	CASSELAGGGPYNEQFF
TRBV7-9	few	19	TRBJ2-1	TRBD2	TGTGCCAGCAGCCACGACCCGGGACTAGCGGGAGGGCCGGGAAATGAGCAGTTCTTC	CASSHDPGLAGGPGNEQFF
TRBV20-1	many	11	TRBJ1-1	NA	TGCAGTCGGGGGCAGGGGCGGGAAGCTTTCTTT	CSRGQGREAFF
TRBV6-1	many	14	TRBJ2-7	NA	TGTGCCAGCAGTCCTCAGGGAAGCTTCTACGAGCAGTACTTC	CASSPQGSFYEQYF
TRBV2	many	13	TRBJ2-7	NA	TGTGCCAGCCGGCCTGGGGAGTCGGGCGAGCAGTACTTC	CASRPGESGEQYF
TRBV2	NA	14	TRBJ1-1	NA	TGTGCCAGCATCGAACAGGGCCCCGGGACTGAAGCTTTCTTT	CASIEQGPGTEAFF